This T cell receptor beta chain came from a study of tumor-infiltrating lymphocytes in primary liver carcinoma listed by TCRdb under 2017. About the investigation overall: The five patients, three men and two women aged 30 to 69 years, had hepatocellular carcinoma (four) or combined HCC and intrahepatic cholangiocarcinoma (one). Roughly 3.65 to 7.13 million productive TCRbeta reads were obtained per sample, and no significant difference in read depth was found between tissue types. The 25 to 30 tumor region samples were profiled with Agilent mRNA microarrays so that TCRbeta repertoire diversity could be related to the local molecular phenotype. The tumors of the five patients were staged as T1-T3 N0M0, with maximum diameters ranging from about 4 to 10 cm. A total of some 35 specimens from 5 patients went through TCRbeta repertoire sequencing, namely 25 tumor regions, 5 adjacent noncancerous liver tissues and 5 peripheral blood samples. For each liver tumor, the study sampled five regions along with adjacent normal tissue and blood, and applied TCRbeta repertoire sequencing, expression microarrays and whole-exome sequencing. Reproducibility between technical replicate repertoires was high, with correlation coefficients above 0.98 and mean shared-clone rates approximately 0.91.

Taken from the germline V gene, the CDR1 and CDR2 loops are SGHNT and YENEEA. The cysteine opens and the phenylalanine closes a CDR3 of 15 amino acids. Only CDR3 DNA is held: 45 bases, read in frame from base 1. In regard to this clonotype: No cognate antigen has been identified for it. Sequence at one end of the junction differs from germline and may be a read error.

The paper as a whole reports these results and caveats: Bulk unsorted samples precluded comparing CD4+ and CD8+ T cell repertoires. Consistent with antigen-driven expansion, pairs of tumor regions showed higher repertoire overlap (mean approximately 35%) than either tumor-adjacent pairs (around 17%) or tumor-blood pairs (roughly 15%). The study included only four to six patients, and the authors note findings should be validated in a larger study. Only the TCR beta chain was sequenced, so true repertoire diversity is likely underestimated because unpaired alpha chains were not captured. The top 250 clones made up a significantly larger repertoire fraction in tumors than in blood (p = 0.039). Only about 7-24% of top clones were present in all five regions of a tumor, suggesting spatial heterogeneity of tumor-infiltrating T cells.

TCRbeta-specific cDNA was reverse-transcribed from around 0.45 ug total RNA using a constant-region primer and ProtoScript II reverse transcriptase. Construction of the TCRbeta libraries relied on three nested rounds of multiplex PCR, following a slightly modified ARM-PCR procedure. The first two PCR rounds used multiplex TRBV1-TRBV30 forward primers with a Cbeta reverse primer, each for roughly 11 cycles. A final 25-cycle PCR with Deep VentR polymerase added sample barcodes and Illumina adapters. Amplicons of 200-500 bp were gel-purified with a QIAquick gel extraction kit before sequencing. An Illumina HiSeq 2500 was used to sequence the TCRbeta amplicons with 250-bp paired-end reads. In the paper's pipeline: Reads were quality-trimmed with Trimmomatic v0.33, and paired reads were merged with FLASH v1.2.11 to recover full CDR3 sequences. V, D and J germline segments were assigned to the rearranged TCRbeta sequences using MiGEC v1.2.1b. Clonotype statistics and Shannon-Wiener diversity indices were calculated with VDJtools v1.0.0. To cut down on sampling bias, every analysis after diversity analysis relied on just the 250 most abundant clonotypes from each sample. TCRdb ran its own pipeline on the public reads, namely fastp trimming at Q25 and MiXCR clone calling, and kept in-frame beta chains. When rows share a CDR3 protein, they turn into one entry using the most common DNA and genes. The V and J calls here are based on TCRdb, not the publication. This sample has 100,000 to 150,000 distinct CDR3 sequences in its table, and 64% of those were observed once. The ten top clones hold 7.5% to 9% of the sample.

Without any cell sorting, total RNA and DNA were extracted together from about 19-30 mg of bulk tissue using the AllPrep DNA/RNA mini kit. A handful of patients with histopathologically diagnosed primary liver carcinoma underwent surgical resection in China between November 2015 and March 2016. Chronic HBV infection was present in the patients, and the patients were treatment-naive at sampling. Each tumor was sampled at five spatially separated regions: the superior, inferior, left-lateral and right-lateral poles and the tumor centre. According to histology, viable tumor cells made up more than 75% of every tumor sample. Pieces of fresh tumor and adjacent tissue were cut in half, with one half kept in RNAlater at -80 degrees C and the other half sent for histology.

This sequence originates from a woman aged 60 to 75 with primary liver carcinoma and hepatitis B virus infection. The chain was built from TRBV11-3 and TRBJ2-7, with TRBD1 identical over 8 junction bases. The sequencing sample was made of liver tumor tissue from sampling region 3. This specimen's cell subset or site label, per the study, means: tumor region T3, left-lateral pole. The DNA reads TGTGCCATCAGCCCCCGGGCAGGGGGCAACTACGAGCAGTACTTC. Translated, it reads CAISPRAGGNYEQYF.